This TCR beta chain was found in a study of blood T cell repertoires in COVID-19. TCRdb keeps only in-frame clones here, not all; method: immunoSEQ multiplex PCR. Among roughly 35,000 clones listed, 80% were seen once. V gave up 2 bases and J gave up 0 bases; unmatched junction bases: 12. The CDR3 loop spans 18 amino acids. Germline V gene lookup returns CDR1 LNHDA and CDR2 SQIVND (reference sequence). The source of this sequence is an elderly man with acute or convalescent COVID-19. Specimen: peripheral blood. The genes are TRBV19 and TRBJ2-7, with TRBD2 matching 8 bases. The CDR3: CASSISTSRLAHSYEQYF. DNA of the CDR3: TGTGCCAGTAGTATAAGTACATCCAGACTAGCGCACTCCTACGAGCAGTACTTC.